This TCR beta chain was recorded in a study of blood T cell repertoires in COVID-19. Study in general: The samples span acute and convalescent COVID-19 from the United States, Italy and Spain.

This clone was found once. The V gene's germline CDR1 is MNHEY and CDR2 SMNVEV (reference sequence). This CDR3 is built from 18 residues. V dropped 3 bases and J dropped 0; count of bases not matched to a gene: 8. Using immunoSEQ multiplex PCR, the repertoire was profiled, and TCRdb retains in-frame clones only, with some absent. The sample carries about 120,000 clones, 85% to 90% recorded once. This sequence was found in a man aged 70-80 years with active or convalescent COVID-19. The chain links TRBV27 to TRBJ1-6; 7 positions match TRBD1. Material: peripheral blood. The CDR3 sequence: CASSFGDRVFSYNSPLHF. The CDR3 bases are TGTGCCAGCAGTTTTGGAGACAGGGTGTTCTCCTATAATTCACCCCTCCACTTT.